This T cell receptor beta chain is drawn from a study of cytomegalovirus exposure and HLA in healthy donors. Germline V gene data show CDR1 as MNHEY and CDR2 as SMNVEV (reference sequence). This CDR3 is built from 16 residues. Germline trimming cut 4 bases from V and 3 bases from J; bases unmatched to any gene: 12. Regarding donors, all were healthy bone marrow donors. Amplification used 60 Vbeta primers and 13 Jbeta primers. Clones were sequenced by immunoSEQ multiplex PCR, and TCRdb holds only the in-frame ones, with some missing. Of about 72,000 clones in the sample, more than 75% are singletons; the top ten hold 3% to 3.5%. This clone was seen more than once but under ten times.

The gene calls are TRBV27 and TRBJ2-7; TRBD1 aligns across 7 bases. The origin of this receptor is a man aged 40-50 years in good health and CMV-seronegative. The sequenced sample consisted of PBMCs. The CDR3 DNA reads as TGTGCCAGCAGTTCCTCCGACAGGGAGCTTGGCTACGAGCAGTACTTC. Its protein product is CASSSSDRELGYEQYF.